This TCR beta chain was obtained from a study of T-cell memory formation after mild COVID-19. In TCRdb, the 5' RACE reads were re-called with MiXCR into one record per CDR3 protein. Of just over 400,000 distinct CDR3 sequences in the sample, around 22% were seen once. Concerning this clonotype itself: Its antigen is not known.

Study-level findings and limits: Mainly CM and EM harbored the contracting CD4+ clones; mainly EMRA harbored the CD8+ ones. Clones that contracted from day 15 to 85 had balanced CD4/CD8; later expanders were CD4+ biased. Pre-infection memory contained some responding clones, which suggested that cross-reactive memory had joined.

This CDR3 contains 15 residues. Losses at the gene ends were 6 bases for V and 7 bases for J; bases not matched to a gene: 10. Germline values: CDR1 MNHEY, CDR2 SVGAGI. The sequencing sample was made of PBMCs or a T cell subset sorted from them (not recorded which). The receptor was derived from an adult woman who had mild COVID-19 (a few samples of this study predate the infection). Cell type and time point are not known. The gene calls are TRBV6-5 and TRBJ2-2; 8 bases map to TRBD1. The CDR3 region has the DNA TGTGCCAGCAGCCCGGACAGGGTCTACGGCGGGGAGCTGTTTTTT. Its protein is CASSPDRVYGGELFF.